One sample yielded the 26 T cell receptor beta chains listed below, sequenced in a study of T cell changes during pregnancy in multiple sclerosis. Some clones are missing from TCRdb's copy, which holds only in-frame ones; the method was immunoSEQ multiplex PCR. In the table there are around 61,000 clones, about 93% of which are singletons. The sequenced sample was peripheral blood, obtained in the third trimester of pregnancy. The receptors were gathered from a female donor in good health, enrolled as a control in a pregnancy study.

J is TRBJ2-5 and V is TRBV11-2; a weak D match, TRBD1 (6 bases). V was pared by 5 bases and J by 10 bases, with 14 bases between. This CDR3 contains 12 residues. From germline, CDR1 is SGHAT and CDR2 FQNNGV. The CDR3 coding sequence is TGTGCCAGCAGCGAGAGGGGGTCCTACCAGTACTTC. Amino acid sequence: CASSERGSYQYF.

The chain uses TRBV6-5 and TRBJ2-5, with 9 bases fitting TRBD2. The CDR3 loop spans 14 amino acids. The V segment lost 9 bases and the J segment 6 bases; nucleotides outside the gene matches: 11. Germline assignment: CDR1 MNHEY and CDR2 SVGAGI. The CDR3 region is CASKRGAISKTQYF. CDR3 DNA: TGTGCCAGTAAGCGGGGGGCCATCTCGAAGACCCAGTACTTC.

The chain is built from TRBV9 and TRBJ1-1, with 11 bases aligning to TRBD1. Germline assignment: CDR1 SGDLS and CDR2 YYNGEE. With 2 bases clipped from V and 4 bases from J, the junction kept 4 bases outside the gene matches. CDR3 size: 15 residues. The CDR3 DNA reads as TGTGCCAGCAGCGTGGGTGGGACAGGGGGCACTGAAGCTTTCTTT. As protein: CASSVGGTGGTEAFF.

This chain joins TRBV7-3 and TRBJ2-3; no definite D call. Germline V CDR1 and CDR2: SGHTA, FQGTGA. The CDR3 is 14 amino acids. The V end was cut by 0 bases, the J end by 0 bases, with 4 bases between. This CDR3 reads CASSLTYSTDTQYF. The CDR3 bases are TGTGCCAGCAGCTTAACCTATAGCACAGATACGCAGTATTTT. The full variable domain, completed using reference TRBV7-3 and TRBJ2-3, is GAGVSQTPSNKVTEKGKYVELRCDPISGHTALYWYRQSLGQGPEFLIYFQGTGAADDSGLPNDRFFAVRPEGSVSTLKIQRTERGDSAVYLCASSLTYSTDTQYFGPGTRLTVL.

The chain uses TRBV7-9 and TRBJ1-4; D unclear. The V end lost 0 bases, the J end lost 0 bases, and 11 bases lay between the germline ends. The V gene's germline CDR1 is SEHNR and CDR2 FQNEAQ (reference sequence). The CDR3 has 17 residues. The CDR3 spells CASSLAFRSATNEKLFF. In DNA, the CDR3 is TGTGCCAGCAGCTTAGCCTTCAGAAGTGCAACTAATGAAAAACTGTTTTTT.

The rearrangement joins TRBV4-1 to TRBJ2-2; a possible D gene is TRBD2 (5 bases). The V and J ends lost 4 bases and 9 bases respectively, with 15 bases between them. The CDR3 totals 14 residues. CDR1 and CDR2 from the germline V gene are MGHRA and YSYEKL. The CDR3 DNA sequence: TGCGCCAGCAGCCCTCGGGCGGGTTTTAGGGAGCTGTTTTTT. This gives the protein CASSPRAGFRELFF.

In this sample, this clone turned up once. The chain combines TRBV19 with TRBJ1-4, with D tentatively TRBD1 (5 bases). CDR3 length equals 14 residues. V lost 7 bases to trimming and J lost 5 bases, with 14 bases between them. Germline V gene lookup returns CDR1 LNHDA and CDR2 SQIVND (reference sequence). The CDR3 reads CASTQSRENEKLFF. The CDR3 DNA is TGTGCCAGTACGCAGTCCAGGGAAAATGAAAAACTGTTTTTT.

The chain joins TRBV5-1 to TRBJ2-7; a weak D match, TRBD2 (5 bases). V was pared by 8 bases and J by 7 bases, with 22 bases between. Germline assignment: CDR1 SGHRS and CDR2 YFSETQ. The length of the CDR3 is 14 residues. CDR3 sequence reads: CASKVDGYSGEQYF. In nucleotides, the CDR3 is TGCGCCAGTAAAGTTGACGGGTACTCGGGGGAGCAGTACTTC.

This clone was found once. The J gene is TRBJ1-2, the V gene TRBV4-3; TRBD1 might be the D (5 bases). The length of the CDR3 is 17 residues. The V gene's germline CDR1 is LGHNA and CDR2 YSLEER. V was clipped by 1 base and J by 0 bases, with 15 bases between them. CDR3 amino acids: CASSQAWFRDSNYGYTF. As DNA, the CDR3 is TGCGCCAGCAGCCAAGCTTGGTTCAGGGATTCTAACTATGGCTACACCTTC.

The count of this clone is one. The V gene is TRBV11-2, the J gene TRBJ2-6; a possible D gene is TRBD1 (5 bases). V was pared by 0 bases and J by 11 bases, with 8 bases between. The CDR3 extends over 13 amino acids. In germline, CDR1 is SGHAT, CDR2 FQNNGV. Written as DNA, the CDR3 is TGTGCCAGCAGCTTAGATAGGGGTGACGTCCTGACTTTC. Its protein is CASSLDRGDVLTF.

The V call is TRBV19, the J call TRBJ1-2; D is uncertain. V gave up 4 bases and J gave up 3 bases, with 18 bases separating them. The CDR3 runs to 16 residues. CDR1 is LNHDA and CDR2 is SQIVND in the germline V gene (reference sequence). The chain's CDR3 is CASSTPLGGYDYGYTF. CDR3 coding DNA: TGTGCCAGTAGTACCCCCCTTGGCGGGTACGACTATGGCTACACCTTC.

The rearrangement joins TRBV10-3 to TRBJ1-1; TRBD1 agrees at 8 bases. J lost 1 base, V lost 6 bases, and 4 bases had no gene match. In germline, CDR1 is ENHRY, CDR2 SYGVKD. The CDR3 spans 14 residues. The CDR3 sequence is CAIRDDRGNTEAFF. CDR3 DNA sequence: TGTGCCATCAGAGATGACAGGGGGAACACTGAAGCTTTCTTT.

The J gene is TRBJ2-7, the V gene TRBV4-2; D is uncertain. V gave up 0 bases and J gave up 6 bases, with 6 bases separating them. Germline assignment: CDR1 LGHNA and CDR2 YNFKEQ. The CDR3 is 12 residues long. The CDR3 sequence: CASSQDGREQYF. CDR3 sequence (DNA): TGTGCCAGCAGCCAAGATGGGCGCGAGCAGTACTTC.

Details on this clone: The junction does not match germline at one end; this may be a read error. The rearrangement joins TRBV7-8 to TRBJ2-7, with 11 positions matching TRBD1. The CDR3 is 12 amino acids. Germline loops: CDR1 SGHVS, CDR2 FQNEAQ. The CDR3: CASSSLGQGAIF. CDR3 bases: TGTGCCAGCAGCTCCCTCGGACAGGGGGCTATCTTC.

V gene TRBV6-4 combines with J gene TRBJ2-1; 7 nucleotides line up with TRBD2. Looked up from germline, CDR1 is MRHNA and CDR2 is SNTAGT. CDR3 length: 15 residues. Trimming removed 5 bases from V and 0 bases from J; junction bases left unmatched: 4. The CDR3 nucleotides read TGTGCCAGCAGTTCGGGGGGAAGCTCCTACAATGAGCAGTTCTTC. Encoded protein: CASSSGGSSYNEQFF.

This chain uses TRBV4-1 with TRBJ1-5, with D unresolved. Germline V gives CDR1 MGHRA, CDR2 YSYEKL. The CDR3 is made up of 15 amino acids. V was cut by 5 bases and J by 2 bases, with 13 bases left in between. CDR3 sequence: CASSERSVGNQPQHF. In DNA, the CDR3 is TGCGCCAGCAGCGAAAGGAGTGTTGGCAATCAGCCCCAGCATTTT.

A word on this clone: At one end the junction does not follow the germline gene, possibly because of a read error. This chain links TRBV9 with TRBJ1-1, with D uncertain. This CDR3 has 14 residues. Germline CDR1 reads SGDLS; CDR2 reads YYNGEE. CDR3 protein: CAGSVDGSDTEAFF. In nucleotides, the CDR3 is TGTGCCGGCAGCGTAGACGGGTCGGACACTGAAGCTTTCTTT.

V and J are TRBV7-8 and TRBJ1-6; D remains ambiguous. With 2 bases removed from V and 0 bases from J, the gap between germline ends came to 8 bases. This CDR3 spans 16 amino acids. From germline, CDR1 is SGHVS and CDR2 FQNEAQ. This CDR3 reads CASSLTGSSYNSPLHF. CDR3 coding DNA: TGTGCCAGCAGCTTAACGGGAAGCTCCTATAATTCACCCCTCCACTTT.

The rearrangement links TRBV5-4 to TRBJ1-2; 8 nucleotides agree with TRBD1. V was pared by 0 bases and J by 5 bases, with 6 bases of the junction left unmatched. This CDR3 has 15 amino acids. The germline CDR1 and CDR2 sequences are SGHNT and YYREEE (reference sequence). The CDR3 reads CASSLGDRILYGYTF. The CDR3 DNA follows: TGTGCCAGCAGCTTGGGGGACAGGATCCTTTATGGCTACACCTTC.

This clone was recorded a few times. The J gene is TRBJ1-1, the V gene TRBV11-2, with D perhaps TRBD1 (5 bases). Trimming took 6 bases from V and 5 from J, leaving 10 bases between them. The CDR3 is 12 residues long. The V gene's germline CDR1 is SGHAT and CDR2 FQNNGV. Here the CDR3 DNA reads TGTGCCAGCAGGATTGGGGGGACTGAAGCTTTCTTT. It encodes CASRIGGTEAFF. The full variable domain, rest sourced from reference TRBV11-2 and TRBJ1-1, is EAGVAQSPRYKIIEKRQSVAFWCNPISGHATLYWYQQILGQGPKLLIQFQNNGVVDDSQLPKDRFSAERLKGVDSTLKIQPAKLEDSAVYLCASRIGGTEAFFGQGTRLTVV.

This clone is a singleton in its sample. This sequence joins TRBV2 and TRBJ2-2; tentatively, D is TRBD2 (6 bases). The CDR3 has 15 amino acids. CDR1 and CDR2 (germline): SNHLY, FYNNEI. V was clipped by 10 bases and J by 0 bases, with 15 bases between them. The CDR3 loop reads CATCREAPNTGELFF. The CDR3 DNA reads as TGTGCCACCTGCAGGGAGGCCCCGAACACCGGGGAGCTGTTTTTT.

J is TRBJ2-2 and V is TRBV5-1; 8 positions agree with TRBD1. Per the germline V gene, CDR1 is SGHRS and CDR2 is YFSETQ. This CDR3 is built from 16 residues. V lost 4 bases, J lost 1 base, and 6 bases stayed unmatched. Here the CDR3 DNA reads TGCGCCAGCAGCCCCCAGGACAGGGTGAACACCGGGGAGCTGTTTTTT. This translates into CASSPQDRVNTGELFF.

The chain has TRBV7-2 and TRBJ2-2, with 9 bases fitting TRBD2. The ends lost 5 bases at V and 1 base at J; junction bases unmatched: 11. CDR3 length: 18 residues. Looked up from germline, CDR1 is SGHTA and CDR2 is FQGNSA. The CDR3 is CASSPDRRGGLNTGELFF. For the CDR3, the DNA is TGTGCCAGCAGCCCGGACAGGCGGGGGGGTTTGAACACCGGGGAGCTGTTTTTT.

The chain is built from TRBV11-2 and TRBJ1-3, with TRBD1 identical over 7 bases. The CDR3 runs to 14 residues. In germline, CDR1 is SGHAT, CDR2 FQNNGV. V was clipped by 5 bases and J by 4 bases; unmatched bases: 5. In DNA, the CDR3 is TGTGCCAGCAGCATGTGGACAGGCGGAAACACCATATATTTT. This codes for CASSMWTGGNTIYF.

The chain couples TRBV5-1 to TRBJ2-7; 9 nucleotides align to TRBD2. V lost 5 bases and J lost 5; bases outside the gene matches: 23. CDR3 length equals 19 residues. The V gene's germline CDR1 is SGHRS and CDR2 YFSETQ. CDR3 sequence (DNA): TGCGCCAGCAGTGGTGGGAACCCCTCAGCGGGGGGAACGGGGCACGAGCAGTACTTC. It translates to CASSGGNPSAGGTGHEQYF.

J is TRBJ1-4 and V is TRBV2; D gene uncertain. The CDR3 has 11 amino acids. In germline, CDR1 is SNHLY, CDR2 FYNNEI. The V gene lost 6 bases and the J gene lost 6 bases, with 5 bases spanning the gap. CDR3 DNA: TGTGCCAGCAGCTTCTATGAAAAACTGTTTTTT. Translated: CASSFYEKLFF.